This T cell receptor (beta chain) was identified in a study of cytomegalovirus exposure and HLA in healthy donors. Germline-derived CDR1 and CDR2 are SGHNT and YYREEE (reference sequence). The V and J ends lost 2 bases and 5 bases, in that order; junction bases with no gene match: 7. The length of the CDR3 is 15 residues. The study ran its PCR with 60 Vbeta and 13 Jbeta primers. The method was immunoSEQ multiplex PCR; TCRdb's version includes in-frame clones alone and lacks a portion of them. The sample includes approximately 97,000 clones, around 85% of them seen just once. Material: PBMCs. The receptor comes from a man aged 35 to 55 in good health and CMV-seropositive. V gene TRBV5-4 combines with J gene TRBJ1-5, with 7 bases aligning to TRBD1. CDR3 loop: CASSFGGTADQPQHF. Written as DNA, the CDR3 is TGTGCCAGCAGCTTCGGCGGGACAGCGGATCAGCCCCAGCATTTT.